The present entry profiles one T cell receptor (beta chain) with its context. V dropped 5 bases and J dropped 3; count of bases not matched to a gene: 11. From germline, CDR1 is LNHNV and CDR2 YYDKDF (reference sequence). The CDR3 spans 16 residues. This record belongs to a study of blood T cell repertoires in COVID-19. Across the study: The study drew acute and convalescent COVID-19 samples from the United States, Italy and Spain.

Individuals aged roughly 18 to 95 years were recruited from approximately 24 US areas. Participant-reported clinical history was the basis for cohort assignment. Profiled with immunoSEQ multiplex PCR; TCRdb holds only in-frame clones, not every one. Here the sample spans about 200,000 clones, roughly 88% being singletons. The TCR originated in a man aged 35-49 years with acute COVID-19. Sample: PBMCs or T cells enriched from blood (not recorded which). The chain carries TRBV15 and TRBJ2-3, with 7 positions matching TRBD1. CDR3 DNA sequence: TGTGCCACCAGCGGATCGACAGGGATTCTAACAGATACGCAGTATTTT. The encoded protein is CATSGSTGILTDTQYF.